The T cell receptor beta chain described here comes from a study of T-cell memory formation after mild COVID-19. This clonotype was seen at least ten times. TCRdb used MiXCR to reprocess the 5' RACE reads, holding one entry per CDR3 protein. The repertoire holds some 320,000 distinct CDR3 sequences, with 13% to 15% as singletons. V was pared by 1 base and J by 7 bases, with 12 bases between. The CDR3 totals 14 residues. CDR1 is LGHNA, CDR2 YSLEER, per germline. This clonotype was obtained from a man aged 18 to 30 who had mild COVID-19 (a few samples of this study predate the infection). Cell type and time point are not known. V and J are TRBV4-3 and TRBJ2-3; D may match TRBD1 or TRBD2 (5 bases each). The specimen sequenced was PBMCs or a T cell subset sorted from them (not recorded which). The CDR3 loop is CASSQVQGANTQYF. The CDR3 DNA follows: TGCGCCAGCAGCCAAGTCCAGGGAGCTAATACGCAGTATTTT.